A selection of T cell receptor beta chains follows, all from one sample in a study of cytomegalovirus exposure and HLA in healthy donors. Sequencing used immunoSEQ multiplex PCR; TCRdb keeps in-frame clones, though not all of them. This table holds hundreds of thousands of clones, around 76% found once. The sequencing input was PBMCs. The receptor source for this set is a man aged 40-55 years in good health and CMV-seropositive. CDR3s include the opening cysteine and the closing phenylalanine or tryptophan. Fields, in order: clone size, V gene, J gene, D gene, CDR3 protein, CDR3 DNA. The D gene is left open where the match is weak. Clone size is not always given. Where it is, it says once, few, many or a class for expanded clones.

.,TRBV6-5,TRBJ2-5,.,CASSYSRGGETQYF,TGTGCCAGCAGTTACTCGAGGGGGGGGGAGACCCAGTACTTC
.,TRBV27,TRBJ2-1,.,CASSFSSYNEQFF,TGTGCCAGCAGTTTTAGCTCCTACAATGAGCAGTTCTTC
.,TRBV27,TRBJ2-7,TRBD1,CASRSGDRLEQYF,TGTGCCAGCCGTTCCGGGGACAGGTTAGAGCAGTACTTC
.,TRBV19,TRBJ2-4,.,CASSSGVDKNIQYF,TGTGCCAGTAGCTCGGGGGTCGACAAAAACATTCAGTACTTC
.,TRBV9,TRBJ1-2,.,CASSVGGRYGYTF,TGTGCCAGCAGCGTAGGGGGGAGGTATGGCTACACCTTC
.,TRBV14,TRBJ1-1,.,CASSPYIMNTEAFF,TGTGCCAGCAGCCCTTATATTATGAACACTGAAGCTTTCTTT
.,TRBV27,TRBJ2-7,TRBD1,CASSLTAGTASYEQYF,TGTGCCAGCAGTTTAACTGCCGGGACAGCCTCCTACGAGCAGTACTTC
.,TRBV10-3,TRBJ1-5,TRBD1,CATGQGDHQPQHF,TGTGCCACCGGACAGGGGGATCATCAGCCCCAGCATTTT
.,TRBV5-6,TRBJ2-3,TRBD2,CASSGTSGTDTQYF,TGTGCCAGCAGCGGGACTAGCGGCACAGATACGCAGTATTTT
.,TRBV15,TRBJ1-5,TRBD1,CATSRDRGSNQPQHF,TGTGCCACCAGCAGGGACAGGGGGAGCAATCAGCCCCAGCATTTT
.,TRBV2,TRBJ2-2,.,CASSEARITGELFF,TGTGCCAGCAGTGAAGCGAGAATCACCGGGGAGCTGTTTTTT
.,TRBV5-1,TRBJ2-1,TRBD2,CASSLSAGALEQFF,TGCGCCAGCAGCCTGTCAGCGGGAGCTCTTGAGCAGTTCTTC
.,TRBV7-9,TRBJ2-5,TRBD1,CASSFPGQQETQYF,TGTGCCAGCAGCTTCCCGGGACAGCAAGAGACCCAGTACTTC
.,TRBV2,TRBJ2-2,TRBD2,CASGGSGRATGELFF,TGTGCCAGCGGGGGTAGCGGGAGGGCCACCGGGGAGCTGTTTTTT
few,TRBV27,TRBJ1-2,TRBD1,CASRPTGTNYGYTF,TGTGCCAGCAGGCCGACAGGGACTAACTATGGCTACACCTTC
.,TRBV10-2,TRBJ2-2,.,CASSVRDLGGITGELFF,TGCGCCAGCAGTGTAAGGGACCTTGGGGGGATCACCGGGGAGCTGTTTTTT
once,TRBV27,TRBJ1-1,.,CASSLSGVGTEAFF,TGTGCCAGCAGTTTATCAGGGGTGGGGACTGAAGCTTTCTTT
.,TRBV27,TRBJ2-2,TRBD2,CASRQGGGIGELFF,TGTGCCAGCAGACAAGGCGGGGGGATCGGGGAGCTGTTTTTT
few,TRBV19,TRBJ1-2,.,CASSTLREGNGYTF,TGTGCCAGTAGTACCCTCAGGGAGGGGAATGGCTACACCTTC
.,TRBV6-5,TRBJ2-2,.,CASSYSYTGELFF,TGTGCCAGCAGTTACAGCTACACCGGGGAGCTGTTTTTT
.,TRBV29-1,TRBJ1-2,TRBD1,CSVWTGGSYTF,TGCAGCGTCTGGACAGGAGGGAGCTACACCTTC
once,TRBV11-2,TRBJ2-5,.,CASSLDIETQYF,TGTGCCAGCAGCTTAGACATCGAGACCCAGTACTTC
few,TRBV5-4,TRBJ2-1,.,CASSFGVSSYNEQFF,TGTGCCAGCAGCTTCGGGGTAAGCTCCTACAATGAGCAGTTCTTC
.,TRBV2,TRBJ1-4,.,CASSRQQTNEKLFF,TGTGCCAGCAGTAGACAGCAGACTAATGAAAAACTGTTTTTT
.,TRBV5-8,TRBJ1-4,TRBD1,CASSGGQGPATNEKLFF,TGTGCCAGCAGCGGAGGACAGGGGCCCGCAACTAATGAAAAACTGTTTTTT
.,TRBV10-3,TRBJ1-1,TRBD1,CAISELQGDFAEAFF,TGTGCCATCAGTGAGCTTCAGGGGGACTTCGCTGAAGCTTTCTTT
.,TRBV5-1,TRBJ1-4,TRBD1,CASSYQGAWDEKLFF,TGCGCCAGCAGCTATCAGGGGGCTTGGGATGAAAAACTGTTTTTT
few,TRBV11-2,TRBJ2-7,TRBD1,CASSLTGWYEQYF,TGTGCCAGCAGCCTGACAGGGTGGTACGAGCAGTACTTC
.,TRBV5-6,TRBJ2-7,TRBD2,CASSLVGEGSYEQYF,TGTGCCAGCAGCTTGGTTGGGGAGGGGTCCTACGAGCAGTACTTC
.,TRBV11-2,TRBJ1-1,.,CASSLREANTEAFF,TGTGCCAGCAGCCTCCGGGAAGCGAACACTGAAGCTTTCTTT
.,TRBV7-8,TRBJ2-7,TRBD1,CASSRRDSLPGEQYF,TGTGCCAGCAGCCGCCGGGACAGCCTACCGGGGGAGCAGTACTTC
.,TRBV5-4,TRBJ2-1,TRBD2,CASTGLVYNEQFF,TGTGCCAGCACGGGACTAGTCTACAATGAGCAGTTCTTC
.,TRBV5-6,TRBJ2-5,.,CASTFMGGLSNQETQYF,TGTGCCAGCACCTTTATGGGAGGTTTGTCGAACCAAGAGACCCAGTACTTC
.,TRBV4-1,TRBJ2-1,TRBD2,CASSQVGTSGSIEQFF,TGCGCCAGCAGCCAAGTTGGAACTAGCGGGAGTATTGAGCAGTTCTTC
.,TRBV2,TRBJ1-1,TRBD1,CASSVDRGNTEAFF,TGTGCCAGCAGTGTGGACAGGGGGAACACTGAAGCTTTCTTT
few,TRBV21-1,TRBJ2-1,.,CASLLGREGLNNEQFF,TGTGCCAGCTTGCTCGGTCGGGAGGGCCTGAACAATGAGCAGTTCTTC
few,TRBV7-8,TRBJ2-1,.,CASSLGLAHTYNEQFF,TGTGCCAGCAGCTTAGGGCTAGCCCATACCTACAATGAGCAGTTCTTC
.,TRBV4-1,TRBJ2-6,.,CASSRRLQGMGVPGANVLTF,TGCGCCAGCAGCCGAAGACTACAGGGTATGGGGGTGCCTGGGGCCAACGTCCTGACTTTC
.,TRBV10-1,TRBJ2-7,TRBD2,CATRQTSGSVPYEQYF,TGCGCCACCCGGCAAACTAGCGGGAGCGTCCCCTACGAGCAGTACTTC
.,TRBV9,TRBJ2-1,TRBD2,CASSVDWAGEDYYNEQFF,TGTGCCAGCAGCGTAGACTGGGCGGGAGAGGATTATTACAATGAGCAGTTCTTC
.,TRBV19,TRBJ2-2,.,CASSIWESGLTDGELSF,TGTGCCAGTAGTATATGGGAAAGCGGACTAACGGACGGGGAGCTGTCTTTT
.,TRBV7-3,TRBJ2-3,TRBD1,CASSFQGAVSADTQYF,TGTGCCAGCAGTTTCCAGGGGGCGGTTAGCGCAGATACGCAGTATTTT
.,TRBV13,TRBJ2-1,TRBD2,CASSQAGVEQFF,TGTGCCAGCAGCCAGGCGGGAGTCGAGCAGTTCTTC
.,TRBV11-2,TRBJ2-1,TRBD2,CASSFLPGTSANSYNEQFF,TGTGCCAGCAGCTTCCTTCCCGGGACTAGCGCCAACTCCTACAATGAGCAGTTCTTC
.,TRBV5-1,TRBJ2-1,TRBD2,CASSLGLAGNNEQFF,TGCGCCAGCAGCTTGGGGCTAGCGGGGAACAATGAGCAGTTCTTC
.,TRBV5-6,TRBJ1-1,TRBD1,CASSTKYRGPIMNTEAFF,TGTGCCAGCAGCACGAAGTACAGGGGGCCTATTATGAACACTGAAGCTTTCTTT
.,TRBV15,TRBJ1-2,.,CATSGGGEWKVNYGYTF,TGTGCCACCAGCGGCGGAGGGGAGTGGAAGGTCAACTATGGCTACACCTTC
.,TRBV4-1,TRBJ1-2,TRBD1,CASSQDGTGYNYGYTF,TGCGCCAGCAGCCAAGATGGGACAGGTTATAACTATGGCTACACCTTC
.,TRBV7-9,TRBJ1-1,.,CASSNREATEAFF,TGTGCCAGCAGCAACAGGGAAGCCACTGAAGCTTTCTTT
.,TRBV6-1,TRBJ2-3,TRBD2,CASSDGRGAGGVDTQYF,TGTGCCAGCAGTGACGGCCGGGGGGCGGGAGGGGTAGATACGCAGTATTTT
.,TRBV27,TRBJ2-6,.,CASIPPPDKADYSGANVLTF,TGTGCCAGCATCCCCCCACCGGACAAGGCAGATTACTCTGGGGCCAACGTCCTGACTTTC
.,TRBV10-3,TRBJ2-5,.,CAIGAETQYF,TGTGCCATCGGGGCAGAGACCCAGTACTTC
.,TRBV19,TRBJ2-3,TRBD2,CASSLAVYSTDTQYF,TGTGCCAGTAGTCTAGCGGTATATAGCACAGATACGCAGTATTTT
.,TRBV30,TRBJ1-4,.,CAWSGGSNEKLFF,TGTGCCTGGAGTGGAGGGTCTAATGAAAAACTGTTTTTT
.,TRBV7-3,TRBJ2-1,TRBD2,CASSPRGGGLAGLNEQFF,TGTGCCAGCAGCCCTAGGGGAGGGGGGCTAGCGGGCCTTAATGAGCAGTTCTTC